This TCR beta chain came from a study of blood T cells in healthy people across ages. There are many counts of this clonotype. Its antigen is not known. Mismatch with germline at one junction end may stem from a read error. Notes on the study in general: With age, beta diversity per million T cells declined roughly linearly, significantly by approximately 40.

The CDR3 spans 14 residues. Germline CDR1 is SSHAT and CDR2 is FNYEAQ (reference sequence). The authors ran a second PCR of about 6 to 11 cycles using a sample-barcoded 5' primer and a J-beta primer mix. TCRdb re-called the 5' RACE reads through MiXCR, storing one row per CDR3 protein. The data show 900,000 to 950,000 distinct CDR3 sequences, 25% to 35% seen once. The same sample was also used in a study of T cells of mothers and their children.

The sequence was collected from a woman between 40 and 50 years old in good health. The sample comprised blood. This chain links TRBV7-7 with TRBJ2-1, with a possible D match to TRBD2 (5 bases). The CDR3 nucleotides read TGTGCTAGCAGCTTAGGCGGGCGAATAAATGAGCAGTTCTTC. Protein sequence: CASSLGGRINEQFF.